This entry is about one TCR beta chain. Its antigen remains unidentified. The germline V gene encodes CDR1 MNHEY and CDR2 SMNVEV (reference sequence). Trimming stripped 7 bases from V and 0 bases from J, with 10 bases between. The CDR3 totals 14 residues. The sample belongs to a study of cytomegalovirus exposure and HLA in healthy donors. At the level of the study: Researchers found that about four fifths of 350 to 500 genotyped donors fell within the Caucasian-associated ancestry cluster.

Study results and limitations: In a later analysis, a genetic analysis reported fewer productive-TCR N-insertions in an Asian-associated ancestry cluster than the cohort average. Later analysis suggested links between common viral pathogens and several top significant clusters.

The PCR contained 60 Vbeta and 13 Jbeta primers. Assay used: immunoSEQ multiplex PCR; TCRdb lists only in-frame clones, some missing. Of about 200,000 clones listed, 82% were seen once; the top ten hold about 0.1%. Sequencing was carried out using PBMCs. V gene TRBV27 combines with J gene TRBJ1-3, with D unclear. The receptor was derived from a boy between 2 and 10 years old in good health and CMV-seronegative. The CDR3 region is CASKRLDSGNTIYF. CDR3 bases: TGTGCCAGCAAGCGGTTGGACTCTGGAAACACCATATATTTT.